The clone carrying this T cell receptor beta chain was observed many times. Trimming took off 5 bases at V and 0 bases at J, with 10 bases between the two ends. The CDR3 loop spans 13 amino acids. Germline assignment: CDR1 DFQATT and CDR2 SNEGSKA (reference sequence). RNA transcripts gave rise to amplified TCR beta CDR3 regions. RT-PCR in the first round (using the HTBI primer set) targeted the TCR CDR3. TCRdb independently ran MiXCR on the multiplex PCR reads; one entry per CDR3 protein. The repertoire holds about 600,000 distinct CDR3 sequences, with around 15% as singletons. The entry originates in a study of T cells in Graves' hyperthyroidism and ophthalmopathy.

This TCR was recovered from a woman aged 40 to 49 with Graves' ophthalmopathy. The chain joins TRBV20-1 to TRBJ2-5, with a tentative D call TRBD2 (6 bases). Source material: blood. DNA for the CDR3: TGCAGTGCTGGAGGGACGGACCAAGAGACCCAGTACTTC. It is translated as CSAGGTDQETQYF.